These 9 T cell receptor beta chains were all obtained from the same sample, sequenced in a study of tumor-infiltrating lymphocytes in primary liver carcinoma. Co-extraction yielded RNA and DNA from around 20-30 mg of unsorted bulk tissue. Using a constant-region primer together with ProtoScript II reverse transcriptase, TCR beta cDNA was made from around 0.55 ug of total RNA. Employing slightly modified ARM-PCR, three nested multiplex PCR rounds were run, and these gave rise to the TCR beta libraries. Each of the first two PCR rounds ran approximately 11 cycles with TRBV1-TRBV30 forward and C-beta reverse primers. TCRdb re-called the multiplex PCR reads with MiXCR, one entry per CDR3 protein. Of about 37,000 distinct CDR3 sequences listed, about 75% are singletons. The sequenced material came from tumor-adjacent normal liver tissue. These receptors all stem from a man aged 40-50 years with primary liver carcinoma and hepatitis B virus infection.

This clonotype was counted a single time. Lacking the conserved final phenylalanine or tryptophan, this CDR3 likely reflects a read error. The CDR3 sequence: CASSSYGLAGEQETQYL. The CDR3 DNA is TGCGCCAGCAGCTCCTACGGACTTGCGGGAGAGCAGGAGACCCAGTACTTG. V and J are TRBV5-1 and TRBJ2-5; TRBD2 aligns across 7 bases. The germline V gene has CDR1 SGHRS and CDR2 YFSETQ. There are 17 residues in the CDR3. V lost 3 bases, J lost 5 bases, and 16 bases stayed unmatched.

This clonotype was counted once. A read error may produce the germline difference seen at one junction end. The chain employs TRBV28 and TRBJ2-3; maybe TRBD2 (6 bases). Germline CDR1 and CDR2: MDHEN and SYDVKM. The CDR3 is made up of 14 amino acids. The CDR3 sequence is CVSSYIGSPDTQYF. CDR3 sequence (DNA): TGTGTCAGCAGTTATATCGGGAGTCCAGATACGCAGTATTTT.

As to this clonotype: The junction differs from germline at one of its ends, possibly a read error. The rearrangement links TRBV5-1 to TRBJ2-2; weak D call: TRBD2 (5 bases). CDR1 and CDR2 from the germline V gene are SGHRS and YFSETQ. The CDR3 covers 16 residues. The CDR3 spells CARSLHHGTNTGELFF. The CDR3 nucleotides are TGCGCCAGGAGCTTACACCACGGGACGAACACCGGGGAGCTGTTTTTT.

As for this clonotype: One junction end does not reproduce the germline sequence, and a read error may be involved. The chain has TRBV4-3 and TRBJ1-4, with D possibly TRBD1 on 5 matching bases. The CDR3 covers 16 residues. Germline loops: CDR1 LGHNA, CDR2 YSLEER. This CDR3 reads CASGRDLRGRNEKLFF. CDR3 bases: TGCGCCAGCGGCCGAGATCTTAGGGGACGAAATGAAAAATTGTTTTTT.

About this clonotype: At one of its ends the junction is not consistent with the germline gene, which may arise from a read error. This rearrangement joins TRBV6-2 or TRBV6-3 to TRBJ2-3; D might be TRBD1 (5 bases). The germline V gene has CDR1 MNHEY and CDR2 SVGEGT. CDR3 length equals 14 residues. In nucleotides, the CDR3 is TGTGCCAACAGTTTTGACAGCCTACGGAATACGCAGTATTTT. This sequence encodes CANSFDSLRNTQYF.

This clonotype was detected only a few times. The chain joins TRBV11-1 to TRBJ2-1, with 11 nucleotides matching TRBD2. V lost 7 bases, J lost 6 bases, and 20 bases stayed unmatched. The CDR3 is 19 amino acids. Germline CDR1 is SGHAT and CDR2 is FQDESV (reference sequence). In nucleotides, the CDR3 is TGTGCCAGCATAGGAAAGACTAGCGGGGCCTCACGGTTCGGCAATGAGCAGTTCTTC. Translation: CASIGKTSGASRFGNEQFF.

This sequence joins TRBV6-6 and TRBJ2-5; D perhaps matches TRBD1 (7 bases). The germline CDR1 and CDR2 sequences are MNHNY and SVGAGI (reference sequence). The CDR3 loop spans 15 amino acids. CDR3 amino acids: CGSRRDRGLQETQYF. The CDR3 bases are TGTGGTAGCAGGAGGGATAGGGGGCTCCAGGAGACCCAGTACTTC.

V is TRBV6-5 and J is TRBJ2-1, with D uncertain. This CDR3 contains 11 residues. The germline CDR1 and CDR2 sequences are MNHEY and SVGAGI. Trimming took 6 bases from V and 12 from J, leaving 12 bases between them. The CDR3 nucleotides read TGTGCCAGCAGCTACGTGGATGGGCAGTTCTTC. This encodes CASSYVDGQFF.

Comment on this clonotype: Being one base from a much bigger clone, this may be a read error. The CDR3 loop is CASTIAPETDTQYF. The CDR3 bases are TGTGCCAGTACTATAGCCCCGGAAACAGATACGCAGTATTTT. The chain combines TRBV19 with TRBJ2-3; D is undetermined. Germline lookup yields CDR1 LNHDA and CDR2 SQIVND (reference sequence). The CDR3 is made up of 14 amino acids.